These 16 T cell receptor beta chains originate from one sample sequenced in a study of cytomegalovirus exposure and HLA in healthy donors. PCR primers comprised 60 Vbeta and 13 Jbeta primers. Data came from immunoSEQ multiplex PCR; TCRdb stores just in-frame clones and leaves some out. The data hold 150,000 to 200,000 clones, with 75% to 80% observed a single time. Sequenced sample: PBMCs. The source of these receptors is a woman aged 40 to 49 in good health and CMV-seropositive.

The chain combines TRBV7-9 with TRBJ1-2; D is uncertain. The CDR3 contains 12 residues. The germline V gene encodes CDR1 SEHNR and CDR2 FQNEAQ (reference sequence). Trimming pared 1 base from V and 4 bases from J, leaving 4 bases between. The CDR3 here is CASSLGSYGYTF. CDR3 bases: TGTGCCAGCAGCTTAGGGAGCTATGGCTACACCTTC.

CDR3 DNA sequence: TGTGCCAGCAGCTTAGGCCTACAGGGGGCGGGCACTGAAGCTTTCTTT. It codes for CASSLGLQGAGTEAFF. The rearrangement links TRBV7-2 to TRBJ1-1; 9 positions agree with TRBD1. Looked up from germline, CDR1 is SGHTA and CDR2 is FQGNSA. V gave up 1 base and J gave up 4 bases; unmatched junction bases: 7. This CDR3 is 16 amino acids long. The full variable domain, its missing parts supplied by reference TRBV7-2 and TRBJ1-1, is GAGVSQSPSNKVTEKGKDVELRCDPISGHTALYWYRQSLGQGLEFLIYFQGNSAPDKSGLPSDRFSAERTGGSVSTLTIQRTQQEDSAVYLCASSLGLQGAGTEAFFGQGTRLTVV.

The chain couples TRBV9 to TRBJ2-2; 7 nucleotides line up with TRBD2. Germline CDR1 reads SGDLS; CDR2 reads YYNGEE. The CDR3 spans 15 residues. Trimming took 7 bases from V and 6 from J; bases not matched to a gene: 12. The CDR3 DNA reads TGTGCCAGCTTAACCAAGCGGGGACCCCCCGGGGAGCTGTTTTTT. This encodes CASLTKRGPPGELFF.

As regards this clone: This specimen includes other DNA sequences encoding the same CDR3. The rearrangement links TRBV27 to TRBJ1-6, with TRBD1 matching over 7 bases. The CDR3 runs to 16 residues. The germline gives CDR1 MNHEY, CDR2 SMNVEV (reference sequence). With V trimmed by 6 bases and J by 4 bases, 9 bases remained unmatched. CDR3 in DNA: TGTGCCAGCAGCTTAACCGACAGGGTATATAATTCACCCCTCCACTTT. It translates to CASSLTDRVYNSPLHF.

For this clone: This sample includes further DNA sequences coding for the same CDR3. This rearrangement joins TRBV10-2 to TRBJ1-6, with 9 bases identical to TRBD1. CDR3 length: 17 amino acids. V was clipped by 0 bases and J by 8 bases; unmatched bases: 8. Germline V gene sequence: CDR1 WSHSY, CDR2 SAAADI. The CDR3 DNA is TGCGCCAGCAGTGAGTCAAGGACAGGGGCTCAGTATTCACCCCTCCACTTT. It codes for CASSESRTGAQYSPLHF.

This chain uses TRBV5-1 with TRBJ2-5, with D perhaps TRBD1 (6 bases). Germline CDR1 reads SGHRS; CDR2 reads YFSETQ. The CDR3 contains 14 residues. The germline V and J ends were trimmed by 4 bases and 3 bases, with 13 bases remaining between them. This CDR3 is CASSPTTGKETQYF. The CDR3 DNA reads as TGCGCCAGCAGCCCTACCACAGGGAAAGAGACCCAGTACTTC. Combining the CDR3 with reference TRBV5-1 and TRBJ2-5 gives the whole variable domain KAGVTQTPRYLIKTRGQQVTLSCSPISGHRSVSWYQQTPGQGLQFLFEYFSETQRNKGNFPGRFSGRQFSNSRSEMNVSTLELGDSALYLCASSPTTGKETQYFGPGTRLLVL.

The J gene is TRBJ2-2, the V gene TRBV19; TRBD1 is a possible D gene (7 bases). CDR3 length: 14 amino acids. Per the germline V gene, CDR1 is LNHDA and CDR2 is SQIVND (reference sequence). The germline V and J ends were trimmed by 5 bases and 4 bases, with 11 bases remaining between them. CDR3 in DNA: TGTGCCAGTAGTGCAGGGGGAGGCACCGGGGAGCTGTTTTTT. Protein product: CASSAGGGTGELFF. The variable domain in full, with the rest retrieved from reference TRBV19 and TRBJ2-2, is DGGITQSPKYLFRKEGQNVTLSCEQNLNHDAMYWYRQDPGQGLRLIYYSQIVNDFQKGDIAEGYSVSREKKESFPLTVTSAQKNPTAFYLCASSAGGGTGELFFGEGSRLTVL.

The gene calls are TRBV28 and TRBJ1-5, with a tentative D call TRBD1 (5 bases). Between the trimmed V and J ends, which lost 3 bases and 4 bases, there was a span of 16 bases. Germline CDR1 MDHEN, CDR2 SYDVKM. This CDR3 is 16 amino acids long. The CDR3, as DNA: TGTGCCAGCAGTTTCCCCGGCAGGGATGGTAATCAGCCCCAGCATTTT. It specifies CASSFPGRDGNQPQHF.

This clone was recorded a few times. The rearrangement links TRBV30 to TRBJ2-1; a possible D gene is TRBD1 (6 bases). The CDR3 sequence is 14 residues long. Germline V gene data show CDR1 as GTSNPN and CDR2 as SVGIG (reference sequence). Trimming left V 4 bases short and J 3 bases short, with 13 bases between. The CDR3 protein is CAWNVDRHYNEQFF. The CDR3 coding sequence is TGTGCCTGGAACGTAGACAGGCACTACAATGAGCAGTTCTTC. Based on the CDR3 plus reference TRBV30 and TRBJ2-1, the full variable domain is SQTIHQWPATLVQPVGSPLSLECTVEGTSNPNLYWYRQAAGRGLQLLFYSVGIGQISSEVPQNLSASRPQDRQFILSSKKLLLSDSGFYLCAWNVDRHYNEQFFGPGTRLTVL.

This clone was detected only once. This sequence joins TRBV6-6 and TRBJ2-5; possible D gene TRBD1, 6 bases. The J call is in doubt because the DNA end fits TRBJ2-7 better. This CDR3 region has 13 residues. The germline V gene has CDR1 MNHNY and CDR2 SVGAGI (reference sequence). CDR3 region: CASIEGRQAEQYF. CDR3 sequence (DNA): TGTGCCAGCATTGAGGGCCGACAGGCCGAGCAGTACTTC.

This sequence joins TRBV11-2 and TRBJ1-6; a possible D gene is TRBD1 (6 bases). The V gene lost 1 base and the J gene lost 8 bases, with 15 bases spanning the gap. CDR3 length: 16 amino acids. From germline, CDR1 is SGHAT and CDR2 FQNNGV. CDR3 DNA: TGTGCCAGCAGCTTAGGAGGGGGGGGAGCGGATTCACCCCTCCACTTT. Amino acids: CASSLGGGGADSPLHF.

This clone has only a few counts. Here the CDR3 reads CATTGTGPPYEQYF. In nucleotides, the CDR3 is TGCGCCACCACAGGAACAGGGCCCCCTTACGAGCAGTACTTC. The rearrangement links TRBV5-1 to TRBJ2-7, with TRBD1 as a possible D gene (6 bases). V was trimmed by 9 bases and J by 4 bases, leaving 20 bases between them. The CDR3 runs to 14 residues. Germline V CDR1 and CDR2: SGHRS, YFSETQ.

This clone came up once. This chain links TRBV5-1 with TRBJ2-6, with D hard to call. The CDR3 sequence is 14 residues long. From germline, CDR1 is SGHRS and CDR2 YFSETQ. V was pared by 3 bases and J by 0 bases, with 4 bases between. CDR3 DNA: TGCGCCAGCAGCTCAGGCTCTGGGGCCAACGTCCTGACTTTC. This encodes CASSSGSGANVLTF.

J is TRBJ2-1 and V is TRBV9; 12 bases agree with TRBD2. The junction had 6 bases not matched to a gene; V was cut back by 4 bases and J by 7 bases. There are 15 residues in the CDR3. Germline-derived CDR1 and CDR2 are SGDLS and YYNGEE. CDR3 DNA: TGTGCCAGCAGCTCTACCGGGACTAGCGGGAATGAGCAGTTCTTC. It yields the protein CASSSTGTSGNEQFF.

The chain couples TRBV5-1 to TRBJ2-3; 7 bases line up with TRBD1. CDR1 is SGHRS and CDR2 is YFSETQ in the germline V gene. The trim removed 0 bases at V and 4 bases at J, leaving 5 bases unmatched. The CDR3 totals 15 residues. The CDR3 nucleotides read TGCGCCAGCAGCTTGGTGCCAGGGGGTTCAGATACGCAGTATTTT. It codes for CASSLVPGGSDTQYF.

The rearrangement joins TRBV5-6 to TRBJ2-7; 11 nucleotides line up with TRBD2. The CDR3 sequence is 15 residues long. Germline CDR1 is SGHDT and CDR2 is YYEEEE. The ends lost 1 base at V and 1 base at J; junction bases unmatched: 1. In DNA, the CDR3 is TGTGCCAGCAGCTTGCTAGCGGGAGGATCCTACGAGCAGTACTTC. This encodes CASSLLAGGSYEQYF.